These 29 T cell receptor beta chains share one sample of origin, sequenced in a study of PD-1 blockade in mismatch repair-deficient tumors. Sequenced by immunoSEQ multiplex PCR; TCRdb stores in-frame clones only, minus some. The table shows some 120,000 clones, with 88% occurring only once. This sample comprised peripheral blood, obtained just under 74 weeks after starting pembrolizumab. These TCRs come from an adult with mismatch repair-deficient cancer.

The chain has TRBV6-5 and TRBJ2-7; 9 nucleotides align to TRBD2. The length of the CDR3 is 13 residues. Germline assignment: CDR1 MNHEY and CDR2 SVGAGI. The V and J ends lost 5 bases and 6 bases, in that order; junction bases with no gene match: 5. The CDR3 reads CASSTTAGGEQYF. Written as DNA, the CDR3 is TGTGCCAGCAGTACCACAGCGGGAGGCGAGCAGTACTTC.

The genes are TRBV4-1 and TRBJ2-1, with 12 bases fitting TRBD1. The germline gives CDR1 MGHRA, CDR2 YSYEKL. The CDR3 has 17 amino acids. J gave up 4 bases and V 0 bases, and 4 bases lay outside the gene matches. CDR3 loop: CASSQEGQGAEYNEQFF. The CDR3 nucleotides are TGCGCCAGCAGCCAAGAGGGACAGGGGGCCGAATACAATGAGCAGTTCTTC.

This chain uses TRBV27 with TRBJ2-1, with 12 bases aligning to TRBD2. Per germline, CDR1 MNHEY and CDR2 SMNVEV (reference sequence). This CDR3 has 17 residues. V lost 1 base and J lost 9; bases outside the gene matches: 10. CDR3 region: CASSLLYLAGGLSEQFF. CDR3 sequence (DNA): TGTGCCAGCAGTTTATTATATCTAGCGGGAGGGTTAAGTGAGCAGTTCTTC.

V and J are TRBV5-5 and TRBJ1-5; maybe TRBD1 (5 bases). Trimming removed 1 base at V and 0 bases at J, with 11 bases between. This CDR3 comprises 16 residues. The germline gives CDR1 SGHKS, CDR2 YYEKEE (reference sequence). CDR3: CASSLYQGSSNQPQHF. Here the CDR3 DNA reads TGTGCCAGCAGCTTGTACCAGGGTAGTAGCAATCAGCCCCAGCATTTT.

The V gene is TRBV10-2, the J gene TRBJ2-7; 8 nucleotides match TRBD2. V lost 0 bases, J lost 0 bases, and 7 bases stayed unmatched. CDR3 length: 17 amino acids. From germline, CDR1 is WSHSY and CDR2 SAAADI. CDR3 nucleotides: TGCGCCAGCAGTGAGTCGAGGCTAGCGGGCCTCTCCTACGAGCAGTACTTC. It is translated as CASSESRLAGLSYEQYF.

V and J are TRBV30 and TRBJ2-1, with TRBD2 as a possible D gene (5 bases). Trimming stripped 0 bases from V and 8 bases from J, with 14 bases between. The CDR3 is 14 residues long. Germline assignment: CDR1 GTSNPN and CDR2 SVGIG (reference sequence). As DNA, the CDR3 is TGTGCCTGGAGTGTATCCCATTGGGAGTATGAGCAGTTCTTC. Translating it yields CAWSVSHWEYEQFF.

DNA for the CDR3: TGCGCCAGCAGCCACGGGACAGGCACCTACGAGCAGTACTTC. The encoded protein is CASSHGTGTYEQYF. The chain links TRBV4-3 to TRBJ2-7; 8 bases are shared with TRBD1. V was clipped by 3 bases and J by 2 bases; unmatched bases: 3. This CDR3 is 14 amino acids long. The V gene's germline CDR1 is LGHNA and CDR2 YSLEER.

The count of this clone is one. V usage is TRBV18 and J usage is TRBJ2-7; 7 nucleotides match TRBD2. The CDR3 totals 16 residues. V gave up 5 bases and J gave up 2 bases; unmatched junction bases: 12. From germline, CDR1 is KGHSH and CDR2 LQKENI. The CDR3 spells CASSKMEPSGAYEQYF. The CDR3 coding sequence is TGTGCCAGCTCAAAAATGGAGCCTAGCGGTGCCTACGAGCAGTACTTC.

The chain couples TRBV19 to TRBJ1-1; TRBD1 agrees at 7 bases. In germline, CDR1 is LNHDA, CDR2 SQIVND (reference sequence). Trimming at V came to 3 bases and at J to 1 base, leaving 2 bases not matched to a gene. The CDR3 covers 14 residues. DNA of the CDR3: TGTGCCAGTAGTATCGGACAGGCGAACACTGAAGCTTTCTTT. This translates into CASSIGQANTEAFF.

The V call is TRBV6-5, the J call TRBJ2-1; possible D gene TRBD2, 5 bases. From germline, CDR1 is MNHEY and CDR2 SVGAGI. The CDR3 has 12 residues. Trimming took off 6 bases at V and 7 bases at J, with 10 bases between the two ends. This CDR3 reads CASSRGRNEQFF. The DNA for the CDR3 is TGTGCCAGCAGCCGAGGGCGTAATGAGCAGTTCTTC.

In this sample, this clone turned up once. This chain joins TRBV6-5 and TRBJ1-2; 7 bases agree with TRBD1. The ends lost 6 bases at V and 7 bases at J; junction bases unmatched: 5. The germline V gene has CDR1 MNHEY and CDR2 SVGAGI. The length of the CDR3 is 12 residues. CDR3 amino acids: CASRTGMAGYTF. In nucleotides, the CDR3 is TGTGCCAGCAGGACAGGGATGGCTGGCTACACCTTC.

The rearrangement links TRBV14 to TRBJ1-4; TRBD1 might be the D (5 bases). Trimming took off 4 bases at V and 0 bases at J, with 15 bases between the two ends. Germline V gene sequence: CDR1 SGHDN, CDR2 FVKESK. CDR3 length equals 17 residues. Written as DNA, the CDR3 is TGTGCCAGCAGCCTGAGACAGTCGATTGCAACTAATGAAAAACTGTTTTTT. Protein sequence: CASSLRQSIATNEKLFF.

The CDR3 DNA is TGTGCCAGCAGACGACGACTAGCAGCTAGCACAGATACGCAGTATTTT. Residues: CASRRRLAASTDTQYF. This rearrangement joins TRBV28 to TRBJ2-3, with 7 bases that match TRBD2. The CDR3 extends over 16 amino acids. CDR1 and CDR2 (germline): MDHEN, SYDVKM. Trimming removed 6 bases from V and 0 bases from J; junction bases left unmatched: 9.

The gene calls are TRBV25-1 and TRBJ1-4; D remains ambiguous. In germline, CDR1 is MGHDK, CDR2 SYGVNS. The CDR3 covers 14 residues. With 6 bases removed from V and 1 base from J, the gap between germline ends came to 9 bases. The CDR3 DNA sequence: TGTGCCAGCAGCCCGAAGGAAACTAATGAAAAACTGTTTTTT. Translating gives CASSPKETNEKLFF. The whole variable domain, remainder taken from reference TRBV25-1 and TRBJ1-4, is EADIYQTPRYLVIGTGKKITLECSQTMGHDKMYWYQQDPGMELHLIHYSYGVNSTEKGDLSSESTVSRIRTEHFPLTLESARPSHTSQYLCASSPKETNEKLFFGSGTQLSVL.

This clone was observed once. The chain's CDR3 is CASRGGTGGAETQYF. Written as DNA, the CDR3 is TGTGCCAGCAGAGGCGGGACAGGGGGCGCCGAGACCCAGTACTTC. J is TRBJ2-5 and V is TRBV7-9; 12 bases are a match to TRBD1. This CDR3 contains 15 residues. Germline CDR1 reads SEHNR; CDR2 reads FQNEAQ (reference sequence). Losses at the gene ends were 6 bases for V and 5 bases for J; bases not matched to a gene: 7. Combining the CDR3 with reference TRBV7-9 and TRBJ2-5 gives the whole variable domain DTGVSQNPRHKITKRGQNVTFRCDPISEHNRLYWYRQTLGQGPEFLTYFQNEAQLEKSRLLSDRFSAERPKGSFSTLEIQRTEQGDSAMYLCASRGGTGGAETQYFGPGTRLLVL.

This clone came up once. This CDR3 reads CASSRYEQYF. The CDR3 region has the DNA TGTGCCAGCAGCCGATACGAGCAGTACTTC. The genes are TRBV28 and TRBJ2-7, with unresolved D. Germline CDR1 MDHEN, CDR2 SYDVKM. V dropped 6 bases and J dropped 4 bases, with 4 bases sitting between them. The CDR3 extends over 10 amino acids.

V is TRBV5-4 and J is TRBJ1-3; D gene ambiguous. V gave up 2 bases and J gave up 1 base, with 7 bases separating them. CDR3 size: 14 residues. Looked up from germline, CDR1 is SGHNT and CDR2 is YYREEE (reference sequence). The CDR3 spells CASSFETSGNTIYF. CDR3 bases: TGTGCCAGCAGCTTCGAGACATCTGGAAACACCATATATTTT.

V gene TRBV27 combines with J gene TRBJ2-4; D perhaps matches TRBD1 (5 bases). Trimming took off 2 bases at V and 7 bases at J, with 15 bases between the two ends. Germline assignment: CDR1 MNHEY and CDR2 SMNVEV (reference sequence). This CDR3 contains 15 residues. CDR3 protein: CASSLRGGRSNIQYF. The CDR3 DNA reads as TGTGCCAGCAGTTTAAGGGGCGGCCGGTCGAACATTCAGTACTTC.

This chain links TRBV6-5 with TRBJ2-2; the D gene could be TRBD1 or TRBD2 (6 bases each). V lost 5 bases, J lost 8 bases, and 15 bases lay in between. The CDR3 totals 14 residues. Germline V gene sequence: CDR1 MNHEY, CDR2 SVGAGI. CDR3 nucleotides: TGTGCCAGCAGTGAGGAGGGACACCTTGGGGAGCTGTTTTTT. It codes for CASSEEGHLGELFF.

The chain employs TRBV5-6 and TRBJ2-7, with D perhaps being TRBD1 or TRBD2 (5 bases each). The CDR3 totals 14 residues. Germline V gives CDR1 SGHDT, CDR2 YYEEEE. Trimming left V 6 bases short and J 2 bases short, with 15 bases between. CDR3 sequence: CASINWDGTYEQYF. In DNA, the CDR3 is TGTGCCAGCATTAATTGGGACGGAACCTACGAGCAGTACTTC.

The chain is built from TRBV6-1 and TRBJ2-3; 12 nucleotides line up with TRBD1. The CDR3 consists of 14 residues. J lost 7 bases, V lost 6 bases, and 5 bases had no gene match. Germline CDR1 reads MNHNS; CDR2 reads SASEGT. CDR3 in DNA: TGTGCCAGCAGCCCGGGACAGGGGGCCAATACGCAGTATTTT. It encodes CASSPGQGANTQYF.

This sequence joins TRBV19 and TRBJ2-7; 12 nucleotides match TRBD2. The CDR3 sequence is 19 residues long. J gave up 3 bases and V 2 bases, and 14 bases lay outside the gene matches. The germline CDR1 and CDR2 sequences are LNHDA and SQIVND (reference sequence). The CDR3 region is CASSIRIPLAGGSDYEQYF. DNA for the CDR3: TGTGCCAGTAGTATAAGAATCCCACTAGCGGGAGGATCAGACTACGAGCAGTACTTC. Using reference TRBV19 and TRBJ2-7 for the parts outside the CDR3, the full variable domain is DGGITQSPKYLFRKEGQNVTLSCEQNLNHDAMYWYRQDPGQGLRLIYYSQIVNDFQKGDIAEGYSVSREKKESFPLTVTSAQKNPTAFYLCASSIRIPLAGGSDYEQYFGPGTRLTVT.

The CDR3 region has the DNA TGTGCCAGCAGTATTACCAGCGGGAGGGCCGCGGAGACCCAGTACTTC. Translating gives CASSITSGRAAETQYF. This chain links TRBV28 with TRBJ2-5; TRBD2 matches 10 bases. V dropped 5 bases and J dropped 5; count of bases not matched to a gene: 11. Germline CDR1 and CDR2: MDHEN and SYDVKM. The CDR3 is 16 residues long.

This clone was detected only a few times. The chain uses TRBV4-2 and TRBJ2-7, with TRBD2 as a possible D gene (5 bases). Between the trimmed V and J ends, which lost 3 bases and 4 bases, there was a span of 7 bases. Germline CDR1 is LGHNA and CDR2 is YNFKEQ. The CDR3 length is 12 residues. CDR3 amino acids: CASSQPGYEQYF. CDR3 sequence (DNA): TGTGCCAGCAGCCAGCCGGGGTACGAGCAGTACTTC.

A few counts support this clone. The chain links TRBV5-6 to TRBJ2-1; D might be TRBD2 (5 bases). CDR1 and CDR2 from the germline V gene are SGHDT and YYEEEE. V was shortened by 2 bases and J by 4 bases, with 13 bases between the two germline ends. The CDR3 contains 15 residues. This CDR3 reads CASSLGLTVYNEQFF. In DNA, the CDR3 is TGTGCCAGCAGCTTAGGACTTACCGTTTACAATGAGCAGTTCTTC.

In DNA form, the CDR3 reads TGCGCCAGCAGTTTAGACAGGGGGCGCATAATTTTCTCCTACAATGAGCAGTTCTTC. It specifies CASSLDRGRIIFSYNEQFF. The gene calls are TRBV10-2 and TRBJ2-1; the match to TRBD1 covers 10 bases. Germline values: CDR1 WSHSY, CDR2 SAAADI. The V and J ends lost 5 bases and 0 bases, in that order; junction bases with no gene match: 13. The CDR3 sequence is 19 residues long.

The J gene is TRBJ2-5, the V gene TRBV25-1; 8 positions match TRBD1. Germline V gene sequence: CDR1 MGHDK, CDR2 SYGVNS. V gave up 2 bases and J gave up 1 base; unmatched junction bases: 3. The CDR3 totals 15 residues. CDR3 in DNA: TGTGCCAGCAGTGAAGGAGGGACAGGCCAAGAGACCCAGTACTTC. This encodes CASSEGGTGQETQYF.

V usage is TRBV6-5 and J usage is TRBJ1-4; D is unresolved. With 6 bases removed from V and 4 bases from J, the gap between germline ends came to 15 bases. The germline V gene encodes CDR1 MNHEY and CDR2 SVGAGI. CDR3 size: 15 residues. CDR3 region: CASSFRWAFNEKLFF. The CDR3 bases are TGTGCCAGCAGCTTTAGGTGGGCCTTTAATGAAAAACTGTTTTTT.

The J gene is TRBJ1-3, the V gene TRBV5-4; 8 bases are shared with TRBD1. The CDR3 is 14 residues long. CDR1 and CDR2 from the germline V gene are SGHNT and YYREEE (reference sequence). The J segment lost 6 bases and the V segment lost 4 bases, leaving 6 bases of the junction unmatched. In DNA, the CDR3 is TGTGCCAGCAGCCAGACAGGGGTGGAAAACACCATATATTTT. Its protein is CASSQTGVENTIYF.